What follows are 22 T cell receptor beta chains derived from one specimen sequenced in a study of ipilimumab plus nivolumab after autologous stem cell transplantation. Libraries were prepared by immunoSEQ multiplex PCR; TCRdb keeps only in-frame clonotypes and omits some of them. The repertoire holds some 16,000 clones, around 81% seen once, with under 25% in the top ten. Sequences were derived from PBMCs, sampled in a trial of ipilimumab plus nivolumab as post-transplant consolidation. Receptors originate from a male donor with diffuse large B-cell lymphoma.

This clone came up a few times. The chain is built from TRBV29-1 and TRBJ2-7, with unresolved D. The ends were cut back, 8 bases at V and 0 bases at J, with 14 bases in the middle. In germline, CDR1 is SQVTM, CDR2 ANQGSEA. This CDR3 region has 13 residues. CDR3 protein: CSISNPPSYEQYF. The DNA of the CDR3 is TGCAGCATTAGTAATCCTCCCTCCTACGAGCAGTACTTC.

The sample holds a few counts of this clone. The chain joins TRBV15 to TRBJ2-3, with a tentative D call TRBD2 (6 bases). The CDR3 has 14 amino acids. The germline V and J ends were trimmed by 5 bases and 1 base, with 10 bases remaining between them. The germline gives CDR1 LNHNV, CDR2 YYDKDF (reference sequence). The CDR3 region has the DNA TGTGCCACCAGCTTCGGGACTGGCACAGATACGCAGTATTTT. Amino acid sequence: CATSFGTGTDTQYF. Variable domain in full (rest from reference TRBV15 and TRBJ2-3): DAMVIQNPRYQVTQFGKPVTLSCSQTLNHNVMYWYQQKSSQAPKLLFHYYDKDFNNEADTPDNFQSRRPNTSFCFLDIRSPGLGDTAMYLCATSFGTGTDTQYFGPGTRLTVL.

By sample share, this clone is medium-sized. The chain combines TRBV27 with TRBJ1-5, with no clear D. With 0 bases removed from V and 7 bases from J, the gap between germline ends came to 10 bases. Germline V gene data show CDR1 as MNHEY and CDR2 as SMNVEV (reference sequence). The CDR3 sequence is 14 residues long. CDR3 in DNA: TGTGCCAGCAGTTTATCACCGGGAGGCCAGCCCCAGCATTTT. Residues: CASSLSPGGQPQHF.

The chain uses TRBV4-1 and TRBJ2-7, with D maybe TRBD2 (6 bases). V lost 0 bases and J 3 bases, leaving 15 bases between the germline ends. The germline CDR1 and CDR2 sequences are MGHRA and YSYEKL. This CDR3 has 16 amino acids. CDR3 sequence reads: CASSQEPGANHYEQYF. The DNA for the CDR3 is TGCGCCAGCAGCCAAGAGCCGGGAGCAAACCACTACGAGCAGTACTTC.

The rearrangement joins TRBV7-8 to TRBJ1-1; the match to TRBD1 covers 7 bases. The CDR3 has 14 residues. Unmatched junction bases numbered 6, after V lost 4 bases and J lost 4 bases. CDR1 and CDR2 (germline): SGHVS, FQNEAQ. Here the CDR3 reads CASSSTGWGTEAFF. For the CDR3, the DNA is TGTGCCAGCAGCTCGACAGGGTGGGGCACTGAAGCTTTCTTT.

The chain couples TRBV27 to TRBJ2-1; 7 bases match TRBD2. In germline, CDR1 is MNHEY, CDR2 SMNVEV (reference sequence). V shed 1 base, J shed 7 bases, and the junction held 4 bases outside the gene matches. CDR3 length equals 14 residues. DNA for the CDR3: TGTGCCAGCAGTTTATTATACGGGAGGAATGAGCAGTTCTTC. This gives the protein CASSLLYGRNEQFF.

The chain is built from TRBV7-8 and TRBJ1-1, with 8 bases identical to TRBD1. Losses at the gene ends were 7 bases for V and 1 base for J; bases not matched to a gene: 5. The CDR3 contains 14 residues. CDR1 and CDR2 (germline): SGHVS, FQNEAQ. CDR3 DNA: TGTGCCAGCACCTGGGGACAGGCGAACACTGAAGCTTTCTTT. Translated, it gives CASTWGQANTEAFF.

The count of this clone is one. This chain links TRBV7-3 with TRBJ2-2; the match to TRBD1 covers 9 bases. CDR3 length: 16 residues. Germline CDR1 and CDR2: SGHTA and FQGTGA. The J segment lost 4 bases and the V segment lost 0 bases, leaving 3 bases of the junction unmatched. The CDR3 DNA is TGTGCCAGCAGCTTAACGGGGACAGGGTCCACCGGGGAGCTGTTTTTT. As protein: CASSLTGTGSTGELFF.

CDR3: CAISVDRAGNQPQHF. The CDR3 DNA sequence: TGTGCCATCAGCGTAGACAGGGCGGGCAATCAGCCCCAGCATTTT. The chain combines TRBV10-3 with TRBJ1-5; 7 bases map to TRBD1. The germline V gene has CDR1 ENHRY and CDR2 SYGVKD. The CDR3 runs 15 residues. V lost 6 bases to trimming and J lost 2 bases; unmatched junction nucleotides: 7.

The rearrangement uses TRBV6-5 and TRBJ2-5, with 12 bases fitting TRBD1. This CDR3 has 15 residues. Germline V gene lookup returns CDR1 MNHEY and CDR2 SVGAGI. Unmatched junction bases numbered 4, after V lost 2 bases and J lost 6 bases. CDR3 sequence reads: CASSYGTGGRKTQYF. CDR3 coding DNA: TGTGCCAGCAGTTACGGGACAGGGGGCAGAAAGACCCAGTACTTC.

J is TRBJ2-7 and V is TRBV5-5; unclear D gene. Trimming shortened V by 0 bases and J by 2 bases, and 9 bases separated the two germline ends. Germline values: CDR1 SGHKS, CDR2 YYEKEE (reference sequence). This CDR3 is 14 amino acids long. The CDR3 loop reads CASSLDLGPYEQYF. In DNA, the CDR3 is TGTGCCAGCAGCTTGGATCTGGGCCCCTACGAGCAGTACTTC.

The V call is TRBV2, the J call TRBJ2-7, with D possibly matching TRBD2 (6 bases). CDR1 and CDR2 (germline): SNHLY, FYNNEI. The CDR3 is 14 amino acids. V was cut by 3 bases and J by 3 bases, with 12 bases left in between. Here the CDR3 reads CASSERGSYYEQYF. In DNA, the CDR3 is TGTGCCAGCAGTGAGCGGGGCAGCTACTACGAGCAGTACTTC.

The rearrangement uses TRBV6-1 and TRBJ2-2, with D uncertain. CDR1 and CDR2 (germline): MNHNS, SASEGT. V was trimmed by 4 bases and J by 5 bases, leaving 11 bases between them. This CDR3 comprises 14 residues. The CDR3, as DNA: TGTGCCAGCAGTGCTTACATCGGTACCGGGGAGCTGTTTTTT. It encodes CASSAYIGTGELFF.

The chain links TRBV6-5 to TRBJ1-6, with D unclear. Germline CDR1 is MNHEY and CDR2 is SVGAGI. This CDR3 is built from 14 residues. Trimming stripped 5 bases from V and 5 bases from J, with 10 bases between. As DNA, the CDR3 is TGTGCCAGCAGTCCAAACGTAAATAATTCACCCCTCCACTTT. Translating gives CASSPNVNNSPLHF.

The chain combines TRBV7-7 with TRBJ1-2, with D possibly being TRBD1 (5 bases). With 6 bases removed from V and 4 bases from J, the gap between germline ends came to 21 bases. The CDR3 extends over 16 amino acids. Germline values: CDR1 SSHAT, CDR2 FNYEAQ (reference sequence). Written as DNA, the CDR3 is TGTGCCAGCAGACCGCCTCCTGACAGCTATAGCTATGGCTACACCTTC. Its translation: CASRPPPDSYSYGYTF.

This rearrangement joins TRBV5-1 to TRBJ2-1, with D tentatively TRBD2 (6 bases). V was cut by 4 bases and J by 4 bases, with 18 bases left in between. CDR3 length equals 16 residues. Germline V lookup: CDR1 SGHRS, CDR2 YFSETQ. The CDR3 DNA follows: TGCGCCAGCAGCCTGGGGGGAGATGGGGTATACAATGAGCAGTTCTTC. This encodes CASSLGGDGVYNEQFF.

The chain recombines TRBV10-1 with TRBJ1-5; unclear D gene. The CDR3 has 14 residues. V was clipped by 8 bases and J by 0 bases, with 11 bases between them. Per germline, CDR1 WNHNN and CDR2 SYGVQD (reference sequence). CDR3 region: CASASGGSNQPQHF. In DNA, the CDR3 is TGCGCCAGCGCTTCCGGTGGTAGCAATCAGCCCCAGCATTTT.

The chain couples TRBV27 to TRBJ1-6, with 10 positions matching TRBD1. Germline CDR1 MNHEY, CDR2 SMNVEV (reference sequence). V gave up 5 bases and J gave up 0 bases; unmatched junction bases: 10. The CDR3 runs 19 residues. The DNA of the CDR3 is TGTGCCAGCAGTCCCGAGGGGACAGGGGCGGACTCCTATAATTCACCCCTCCACTTT. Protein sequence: CASSPEGTGADSYNSPLHF.

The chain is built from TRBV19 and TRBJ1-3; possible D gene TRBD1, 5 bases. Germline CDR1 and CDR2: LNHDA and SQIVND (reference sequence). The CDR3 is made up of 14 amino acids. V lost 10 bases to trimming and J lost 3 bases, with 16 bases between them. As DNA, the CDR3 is TGTGCCACCAGACGGCAGGGAAATGGAAACACCATATATTTT. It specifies CATRRQGNGNTIYF.

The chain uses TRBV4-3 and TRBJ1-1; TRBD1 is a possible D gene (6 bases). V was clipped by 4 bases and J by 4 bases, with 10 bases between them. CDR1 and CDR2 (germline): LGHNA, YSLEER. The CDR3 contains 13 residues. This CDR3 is CASSLGGSTEAFF. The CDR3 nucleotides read TGCGCCAGCAGCCTAGGGGGGAGCACTGAAGCTTTCTTT.

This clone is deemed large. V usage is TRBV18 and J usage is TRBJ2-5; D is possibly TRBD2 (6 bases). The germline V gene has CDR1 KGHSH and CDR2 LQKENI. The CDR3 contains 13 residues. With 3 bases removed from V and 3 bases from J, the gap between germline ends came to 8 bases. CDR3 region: CASSPGGEETQYF. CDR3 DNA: TGTGCCAGCTCACCCGGGGGAGAAGAGACCCAGTACTTC.

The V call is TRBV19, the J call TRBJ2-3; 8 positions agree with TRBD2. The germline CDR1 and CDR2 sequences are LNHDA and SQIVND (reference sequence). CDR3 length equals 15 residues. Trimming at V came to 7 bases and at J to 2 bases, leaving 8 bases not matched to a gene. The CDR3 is CASTRGLGPTDTQYF. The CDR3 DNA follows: TGTGCCAGTACACGGGGACTAGGCCCCACAGATACGCAGTATTTT.